The rows below give T cell receptor beta chains drawn from one sample of a study of vaccination and CD4 T cells after COVID-19. TCRdb itself ran the PCR reads through MiXCR, one entry per CDR3 protein. The table includes 16,000 or so distinct CDR3 sequences, approximately 55% detected once. These receptors are not linked to any known antigen. Material for sequencing was CD4+ T cells from blood, cultured in vitro. Receptors were obtained from a human donor who had recovered from COVID-19. Each CDR3 is given with its conserved first and last residue. D genes are given only for firm matches. For some rows the clone size is stated as once, few or many, or as a class when expanded; others skip it.

clone_size: NA
j_call: TRBJ1-1
v_call: TRBV12-3/TRBV12-4
d_call: NA
cdr3_aa: CASSLEGPTEAFF
cdr3_nt: TGTGCCAGCAGTTTAGAGGGCCCCACTGAAGCTTTCTTT

clone_size: few
j_call: TRBJ1-1
v_call: TRBV29-1
d_call: NA
cdr3_aa: CSVGSGLNTEAFF
cdr3_nt: TGCAGCGTTGGTTCAGGGCTGAACACTGAAGCTTTCTTT

clone_size: NA
j_call: TRBJ2-6
v_call: TRBV2
d_call: NA
cdr3_aa: CASSARSGANVLTF
cdr3_nt: TGTGCCAGCAGTGCCCGCTCTGGGGCCAACGTCCTGACTTTC

clone_size: few
j_call: TRBJ2-1
v_call: TRBV20-1
d_call: NA
cdr3_aa: CSARRSSGVYNEQFF
cdr3_nt: TGCAGTGCTCGGAGGAGTTCCGGGGTCTACAATGAGCAGTTCTTC

clone_size: NA
j_call: TRBJ2-3
v_call: TRBV20-1
d_call: NA
cdr3_aa: CSASRFNTDTQYF
cdr3_nt: TGCAGTGCTAGTCGGTTTAACACAGATACGCAGTATTTT

clone_size: NA
j_call: TRBJ1-2
v_call: TRBV5-4
d_call: NA
cdr3_aa: CASSLETGNYGYTF
cdr3_nt: TGTGCCAGCAGCTTGGAAACAGGGAACTATGGCTACACCTTC

clone_size: NA
j_call: TRBJ1-1
v_call: TRBV9
d_call: TRBD1
cdr3_aa: CASSPGQADTEAFF
cdr3_nt: TGTGCCAGCAGCCCCGGACAGGCGGACACTGAAGCTTTCTTT

clone_size: NA
j_call: TRBJ2-2
v_call: TRBV5-5
d_call: TRBD2
cdr3_aa: CASSGAGVYSGELFF
cdr3_nt: TGTGCCAGCAGCGGAGCGGGAGTATATTCCGGGGAGCTGTTTTTT

clone_size: NA
j_call: TRBJ2-6
v_call: TRBV11-2
d_call: NA
cdr3_aa: CASSLGGWGRGANVLTF
cdr3_nt: TGTGCCAGCAGCTTAGGGGGTTGGGGGCGGGGGGCCAACGTCCTGACTTTC

clone_size: once
j_call: TRBJ1-1
v_call: TRBV2
d_call: TRBD1
cdr3_aa: CASHRDRGRSFF
cdr3_nt: TGTGCCAGCCACCGGGACAGGGGGCGATCTTTCTTT

clone_size: NA
j_call: TRBJ1-1
v_call: TRBV19
d_call: TRBD1
cdr3_aa: CASRHRQGATEAFF
cdr3_nt: TGTGCCAGTAGACATAGACAGGGGGCGACTGAAGCTTTCTTT

clone_size: NA
j_call: TRBJ1-1
v_call: TRBV2
d_call: NA
cdr3_aa: CASGVRNTEAFF
cdr3_nt: TGTGCCAGCGGGGTGAGGAACACTGAAGCTTTCTTT

clone_size: NA
j_call: TRBJ1-6
v_call: TRBV2
d_call: NA
cdr3_aa: CASSLDSRYNSPLHF
cdr3_nt: TGTGCCAGCAGCCTCGACAGTCGTTATAATTCACCCCTCCACTTT

clone_size: once
j_call: TRBJ2-3
v_call: TRBV27
d_call: TRBD1
cdr3_aa: CASSLGDRVSTDTQYF
cdr3_nt: TGTGCCAGCAGTTTAGGGGACAGGGTGAGCACAGATACGCAGTATTTT

clone_size: NA
j_call: TRBJ1-4
v_call: TRBV4-1
d_call: NA
cdr3_aa: CASSRGQSTNEKLFF
cdr3_nt: TGCGCCAGCAGCCGTGGGCAGAGCACGAATGAAAAACTGTTTTTT

clone_size: NA
j_call: TRBJ1-1
v_call: TRBV12-3/TRBV12-4
d_call: NA
cdr3_aa: CASSFGPYPEAFF
cdr3_nt: TGTGCCAGCAGTTTCGGCCCGTACCCTGAAGCTTTCTTT

clone_size: NA
j_call: TRBJ2-5
v_call: TRBV19
d_call: TRBD2
cdr3_aa: CASSGGLAGLETQYF
cdr3_nt: TGTGCCAGTAGTGGGGGACTAGCGGGATTAGAGACCCAGTACTTC

clone_size: few
j_call: TRBJ2-1
v_call: TRBV11-2
d_call: NA
cdr3_aa: CASSSLRTHNEQFF
cdr3_nt: TGTGCCAGCAGCTCCCTTAGGACACACAATGAGCAGTTCTTC

clone_size: NA
j_call: TRBJ2-7
v_call: TRBV6-1
d_call: TRBD1
cdr3_aa: CASSEFPPGGQGSEQYF
cdr3_nt: TGTGCCAGCAGTGAATTCCCTCCTGGGGGACAGGGAAGCGAGCAGTACTTC

clone_size: few
j_call: TRBJ1-1
v_call: TRBV6-1
d_call: NA
cdr3_aa: CASRRGRAEAFF
cdr3_nt: TGTGCCAGCAGGAGGGGGAGGGCTGAAGCTTTCTTT

clone_size: NA
j_call: TRBJ2-2
v_call: TRBV20-1
d_call: NA
cdr3_aa: CSAHNPRNTGELFF
cdr3_nt: TGCAGTGCCCATAACCCCCGAAACACCGGGGAGCTGTTTTTT

clone_size: few
j_call: TRBJ2-5
v_call: TRBV20-1
d_call: NA
cdr3_aa: CSAGRSGSQETQYF
cdr3_nt: TGCAGTGCTGGAAGGTCCGGCAGTCAAGAGACCCAGTACTTC

clone_size: NA
j_call: TRBJ2-1
v_call: TRBV19
d_call: NA
cdr3_aa: CASSIEILGDFHNEQFF
cdr3_nt: TGTGCCAGTAGTATAGAAATCTTGGGGGACTTCCACAATGAGCAGTTCTTC

clone_size: NA
j_call: TRBJ2-7
v_call: TRBV3-1
d_call: TRBD1
cdr3_aa: CASSPGTDTYEQYF
cdr3_nt: TGTGCCAGCAGCCCCGGGACAGATACCTACGAGCAGTACTTC

clone_size: few
j_call: TRBJ1-6
v_call: TRBV6-5
d_call: NA
cdr3_aa: CASSFGDRNSPLHF
cdr3_nt: TGTGCCAGCAGTTTTGGGGACCGAAATTCACCCCTCCACTTT

clone_size: NA
j_call: TRBJ2-5
v_call: TRBV28
d_call: NA
cdr3_aa: CASSTGQKETQYF
cdr3_nt: TGTGCCAGCAGTACAGGACAGAAAGAGACCCAGTACTTC

clone_size: NA
j_call: TRBJ1-5
v_call: TRBV11-1
d_call: NA
cdr3_aa: CGRGGLRQPQHF
cdr3_nt: TGTGGGCGCGGGGGCTTGCGGCAGCCCCAGCATTTT

clone_size: few
j_call: TRBJ2-1
v_call: TRBV20-1
d_call: TRBD2
cdr3_aa: CSARDPRTSITGGYNEQFF
cdr3_nt: TGCAGTGCTAGAGATCCCCGCACCTCTATAACGGGAGGCTACAATGAGCAGTTCTTC

clone_size: once
j_call: TRBJ2-5
v_call: TRBV5-1
d_call: NA
cdr3_aa: CASSLGVGDSQETQYF
cdr3_nt: TGCGCCAGCAGCTTGGGAGTAGGTGACAGCCAAGAGACCCAGTACTTC

clone_size: NA
j_call: TRBJ1-2
v_call: TRBV20-1
d_call: NA
cdr3_aa: CSAPGWDYGYTF
cdr3_nt: TGCAGTGCCCCAGGGTGGGACTATGGCTACACCTTC

clone_size: NA
j_call: TRBJ1-1
v_call: TRBV6-1
d_call: NA
cdr3_aa: CASSEGFSDYTEAFF
cdr3_nt: TGTGCCAGCAGTGAAGGGTTTTCAGACTACACTGAAGCTTTCTTT

clone_size: NA
j_call: TRBJ2-7
v_call: TRBV10-3
d_call: NA
cdr3_aa: CAISESGSREQYF
cdr3_nt: TGTGCCATCAGTGAGTCTGGTAGCCGAGAGCAGTACTTC

clone_size: NA
j_call: TRBJ1-5
v_call: TRBV12-3/TRBV12-4
d_call: TRBD1
cdr3_aa: CASNGQGNQPQHF
cdr3_nt: TGTGCCAGCAACGGACAGGGAAATCAGCCCCAGCATTTT

clone_size: few
j_call: TRBJ1-1
v_call: TRBV6-5
d_call: NA
cdr3_aa: CASSYSRGRRNTEAFF
cdr3_nt: TGTGCCAGCAGTTACTCGAGGGGAAGGAGGAACACTGAAGCTTTCTTT

clone_size: NA
j_call: TRBJ2-1
v_call: TRBV5-1
d_call: TRBD2
cdr3_aa: CASSFSGSGRSYNEQFF
cdr3_nt: TGCGCCAGCAGCTTCTCCGGTAGCGGGAGGTCCTACAATGAGCAGTTCTTC

clone_size: few
j_call: TRBJ1-1
v_call: TRBV7-9
d_call: TRBD1
cdr3_aa: CASSPGDRDTEAFF
cdr3_nt: TGTGCCAGCAGCCCCGGGGACAGGGACACTGAAGCTTTCTTT

clone_size: NA
j_call: TRBJ1-5
v_call: TRBV2
d_call: NA
cdr3_aa: CASRRTEGRDQPQHF
cdr3_nt: TGTGCCAGCCGTCGTACTGAGGGCAGAGATCAGCCCCAGCATTTT

clone_size: NA
j_call: TRBJ2-1
v_call: TRBV11-2
d_call: NA
cdr3_aa: CASSTSRYNEQFF
cdr3_nt: TGTGCCAGCAGCACTTCGAGATACAATGAGCAGTTCTTC

clone_size: NA
j_call: TRBJ1-1
v_call: TRBV20-1
d_call: NA
cdr3_aa: CSARESGLNTEAFF
cdr3_nt: TGCAGTGCTAGAGAATCTGGGTTGAACACTGAAGCTTTCTTT

clone_size: NA
j_call: TRBJ2-7
v_call: TRBV4-2
d_call: NA
cdr3_aa: CASSQDGASTYEQYF
cdr3_nt: TGTGCCAGCAGCCAAGACGGAGCGAGTACCTACGAGCAGTACTTC

clone_size: few
j_call: TRBJ1-6
v_call: TRBV12-3/TRBV12-4
d_call: NA
cdr3_aa: CASSLGTVNSPLHF
cdr3_nt: TGTGCCAGCAGTTTAGGGACGGTGAATTCACCCCTCCACTTT

clone_size: NA
j_call: TRBJ1-2
v_call: TRBV6-1
d_call: NA
cdr3_aa: CASETGSYGYTF
cdr3_nt: TGTGCCAGCGAAACGGGTTCGTATGGCTACACCTTC

clone_size: few
j_call: TRBJ2-5
v_call: TRBV10-3
d_call: TRBD2
cdr3_aa: CAISGSLAGSQETQYF
cdr3_nt: TGTGCCATCAGTGGCTCGCTAGCGGGGTCCCAAGAGACCCAGTACTTC

clone_size: few
j_call: TRBJ1-5
v_call: TRBV20-1
d_call: TRBD1
cdr3_aa: CSASPTGGKDQPQHF
cdr3_nt: TGCAGTGCTAGCCCGACAGGGGGCAAGGATCAGCCCCAGCATTTT

clone_size: NA
j_call: TRBJ1-2
v_call: TRBV20-1
d_call: NA
cdr3_aa: CSARYRGMSIYGYTF
cdr3_nt: TGCAGTGCTAGGTATAGGGGGATGTCTATCTATGGCTACACCTTC

clone_size: few
j_call: TRBJ2-7
v_call: TRBV5-1
d_call: TRBD2
cdr3_aa: CASSLAEGGRPYEQYF
cdr3_nt: TGCGCCAGCAGCTTGGCCGAGGGCGGGAGGCCCTACGAGCAGTACTTC

clone_size: NA
j_call: TRBJ2-7
v_call: TRBV7-2
d_call: TRBD2
cdr3_aa: CASSQAGLAEYEQYF
cdr3_nt: TGTGCCAGCAGCCAAGCGGGACTAGCGGAATACGAGCAGTACTTC

clone_size: NA
j_call: TRBJ2-3
v_call: TRBV24-1
d_call: NA
cdr3_aa: CATSDLKNTDTQYF
cdr3_nt: TGTGCCACCAGTGATTTGAAGAACACAGATACGCAGTATTTT

clone_size: NA
j_call: TRBJ1-6
v_call: TRBV20-1
d_call: NA
cdr3_aa: CSARGPMQGSVAGRSPLHF
cdr3_nt: TGCAGTGCTAGAGGGCCTATGCAGGGAAGCGTAGCAGGCCGTTCACCCCTCCACTTT

clone_size: NA
j_call: TRBJ2-7
v_call: TRBV5-4
d_call: NA
cdr3_aa: CASSFRVGQLALYEQYF
cdr3_nt: TGTGCCAGCAGCTTCAGGGTGGGTCAGCTTGCTTTATACGAGCAGTACTTC

clone_size: NA
j_call: TRBJ1-5
v_call: TRBV12-3/TRBV12-4
d_call: TRBD1
cdr3_aa: CASSFGDRIGQPQHF
cdr3_nt: TGTGCCAGCAGTTTTGGGGACAGGATAGGGCAGCCCCAGCATTTT

clone_size: few
j_call: TRBJ2-3
v_call: TRBV24-1
d_call: NA
cdr3_aa: CATSSGGSTDTQYF
cdr3_nt: TGTGCCACCAGTTCAGGGGGGAGCACAGATACGCAGTATTTT

clone_size: NA
j_call: TRBJ2-5
v_call: TRBV7-6
d_call: NA
cdr3_aa: CASSLVLQETQYF
cdr3_nt: TGTGCCAGCAGCTTAGTCCTACAAGAGACCCAGTACTTC

clone_size: NA
j_call: TRBJ1-1
v_call: TRBV20-1
d_call: NA
cdr3_aa: CSASGQADEAFF
cdr3_nt: TGCAGTGCTAGCGGTCAGGCGGATGAAGCTTTCTTT

clone_size: NA
j_call: TRBJ2-3
v_call: TRBV5-4
d_call: NA
cdr3_aa: CASSFDSSSTDTQYF
cdr3_nt: TGTGCCAGCAGCTTTGACAGTTCTAGCACAGATACGCAGTATTTT

clone_size: few
j_call: TRBJ2-3
v_call: TRBV24-1
d_call: TRBD1
cdr3_aa: CATSSIQGATDTQYF
cdr3_nt: TGTGCCACCAGCTCCATTCAGGGGGCAACAGATACGCAGTATTTT

clone_size: few
j_call: TRBJ1-3
v_call: TRBV6-1
d_call: NA
cdr3_aa: CASEWTGSGNTIYF
cdr3_nt: TGTGCCAGCGAGTGGACCGGCTCTGGAAACACCATATATTTT

clone_size: NA
j_call: TRBJ2-1
v_call: TRBV12-3/TRBV12-4
d_call: NA
cdr3_aa: CASTRKFDTRATYNEQFF
cdr3_nt: TGTGCCAGCACTCGAAAGTTCGACACACGAGCAACCTACAATGAGCAGTTCTTC

clone_size: NA
j_call: TRBJ1-2
v_call: TRBV6-1
d_call: NA
cdr3_aa: CASSEVAGRYTF
cdr3_nt: TGTGCCAGCAGTGAAGTTGCAGGACGCTACACCTTC